These T cell receptor beta chains were read from a single sample in a study of beta chain features in type 1 diabetes. Sequenced by immunoSEQ multiplex PCR; TCRdb stores in-frame clones only, minus some. Of around 150,000 clones in the sample, 6% to 7.5% are singletons; the top ten hold about 1.5%. The material sequenced was central memory CD4+ T cells from blood. All receptors come from a woman in her twenties or thirties in good health. CDR3s include the opening cysteine and the closing phenylalanine or tryptophan. Fields, in order: V gene, clone size, J gene, D gene, CDR3 protein, CDR3 DNA. D genes are given only for firm matches. Rows may omit the clone size; those that give it use once, few, many or a size class.

>TRBV9|many|TRBJ2-6|-
CASSPGLTSGANVLTF
TGTGCCAGCAGCCCCGGACTCACCTCTGGGGCCAACGTCCTGACTTTC
>TRBV9|-|TRBJ1-3|-
CASSVTGVSGNTIYF
TGTGCCAGCAGCGTAACAGGAGTCTCTGGAAACACCATATATTTT
>TRBV18|few|TRBJ2-2|-
CASSPNTRGTGELFF
TGTGCCAGCTCACCTAACACACGGGGCACCGGGGAGCTGTTTTTT
>TRBV4-3|-|TRBJ2-3|-
CASGQLLTDTQYF
TGCGCCAGCGGACAGCTACTCACAGATACGCAGTATTTT
>TRBV18|few|TRBJ2-5|-
CASSPPLGIQETQYF
TGTGCCAGCTCGCCCCCGCTAGGTATTCAAGAGACCCAGTACTTC
>TRBV4-1|-|TRBJ2-3|-
CASSAVAGSTDTQYF
TGCGCCAGCAGCGCTGTGGCGGGGAGCACAGATACGCAGTATTTT
>TRBV4-2|few|TRBJ1-2|-
CASSQDTGKLNYGYTF
TGTGCCAGCAGCCAAGATACAGGGAAATTAAACTATGGCTACACCTTC
>TRBV5-4|-|TRBJ2-3|-
CASSSTTDTQYF
TGTGCCAGCAGCTCTACCACAGATACGCAGTATTTT
>TRBV28|many|TRBJ2-7|-
CARPRGPPYEQYF
TGTGCCCGCCCGAGAGGGCCCCCCTACGAGCAGTACTTC
>TRBV28|few|TRBJ1-1|-
CASSLFVEGNTEAFF
TGTGCCAGCAGTTTATTTGTCGAGGGGAACACTGAAGCTTTCTTT
>TRBV5-4|many|TRBJ2-5|-
CASSLVSFQETQYF
TGTGCCAGCAGCTTGGTTTCCTTCCAAGAGACCCAGTACTTC
>TRBV5-1|-|TRBJ1-4|-
CASSFSTATNEKLFF
TGCGCCAGCAGCTTCTCGACAGCAACTAATGAAAAACTGTTTTTT
>TRBV7-6|few|TRBJ2-5|-
CASSRGTHQETQYF
TGTGCCAGCAGCCGTGGGACACATCAAGAGACCCAGTACTTC
>TRBV15|-|TRBJ2-7|-
CATRKRAGDEQYF
TGTGCCACGAGGAAGAGGGCCGGTGACGAGCAGTACTTC
>TRBV2|few|TRBJ2-2|-
CASSEVGGAMNTGELFF
TGTGCCAGCAGTGAAGTAGGGGGGGCTATGAACACCGGGGAGCTGTTTTTT
>TRBV25-1|few|TRBJ2-7|-
CASSLGAGATYEQYF
TGTGCCAGCTCACTTGGGGCAGGGGCGACCTACGAGCAGTACTTC
>TRBV7-7|-|TRBJ2-5|TRBD1
CASSNQPGGRETQYF
TGTGCTAGCAGTAACCAGCCAGGGGGACGAGAGACCCAGTACTTC
>TRBV6-6|few|TRBJ1-1|-
CASTPTRQSNTEAFF
TGTGCCAGCACCCCTACCCGACAGAGCAACACTGAAGCTTTCTTT
>TRBV7-2|few|TRBJ2-5|TRBD1
CASSPRPGQEETQYF
TGTGCCAGCAGCCCTAGGCCCGGACAGGAAGAGACCCAGTACTTC
>TRBV7-8|-|TRBJ2-1|TRBD2
CASSPGLAANNEQFF
TGTGCCAGCAGCCCGGGACTAGCGGCCAACAATGAGCAGTTCTTC
>TRBV2|-|TRBJ1-4|TRBD1
CASSSRGASNEKLFF
TGTGCCAGCAGCTCCAGGGGGGCCTCTAATGAAAAACTGTTTTTT
>TRBV7-2|few|TRBJ2-1|TRBD2
CASSLAGSGGEQFF
TGTGCCAGCAGCTTAGCAGGGTCGGGGGGTGAGCAGTTCTTC
>TRBV28|-|TRBJ2-1|TRBD2
CASSSGGVSRGSSYNEQFF
TGTGCCAGCAGTTCCGGAGGTGTTTCGCGGGGGAGCTCCTACAATGAGCAGTTCTTC
>TRBV6-1|few|TRBJ2-6|-
CASRTGSSGANVLTF
TGTGCCAGCAGAACCGGGAGTTCTGGGGCCAACGTCCTGACTTTC
>TRBV11-3|many|TRBJ1-1|-
CASSRSGMNTEAFF
TGTGCCAGCAGCCGCTCAGGAATGAACACTGAAGCTTTCTTT
>TRBV21-1|-|TRBJ2-7|-
CASSNFGRYEQYF
TGTGCCAGCAGCAATTTTGGCCGCTACGAGCAGTACTTC
>TRBV28|few|TRBJ2-7|TRBD1
CASSDGQASYEQYF
TGTGCCAGCAGCGACGGACAGGCCTCCTACGAGCAGTACTTC
>TRBV14|-|TRBJ2-1|TRBD2
CASSQVLGLAGGGSYNEQFF
TGTGCCAGCAGCCAAGTGCTGGGACTAGCGGGAGGGGGCTCCTACAATGAGCAGTTCTTC
>TRBV6-5|-|TRBJ2-1|-
CASSLRGPGYNEQFF
TGTGCCAGCAGTCTCCGAGGGCCGGGATACAATGAGCAGTTCTTC
>TRBV4-3|-|TRBJ2-7|-
CASSQGSDIRAYEQYF
TGCGCCAGCAGCCAAGGATCGGACATCAGGGCCTACGAGCAGTACTTC
>TRBV2|few|TRBJ1-5|-
CASKASNQPQHF
TGTGCCAGCAAAGCTAGCAATCAGCCCCAGCATTTT
>TRBV11-2|few|TRBJ2-1|TRBD2
CASSYSGTSGSSYNEQFF
TGTGCCAGCAGCTACTCCGGGACTAGCGGGAGCTCCTACAATGAGCAGTTCTTC
>TRBV28|-|TRBJ2-7|TRBD1
CASSFFAGTVTYEQYF
TGTGCCAGCAGTTTTTTTGCCGGGACAGTAACCTACGAGCAGTACTTC
>TRBV28|many|TRBJ2-7|TRBD1
CASSSTGVPLRDEQYF
TGTGCCAGCAGTTCTACAGGGGTCCCACTGAGAGACGAGCAGTACTTC
>TRBV9|-|TRBJ2-3|-
CASSVVSAGPSTDLGTQYF
TGTGCCAGCAGCGTAGTATCTGCGGGCCCGTCCACGGACCTAGGAACGCAGTATTTT
>TRBV20-1|few|TRBJ2-7|TRBD1
CSYRGVDEQYF
TGCAGTTACAGGGGCGTGGACGAGCAGTACTTC